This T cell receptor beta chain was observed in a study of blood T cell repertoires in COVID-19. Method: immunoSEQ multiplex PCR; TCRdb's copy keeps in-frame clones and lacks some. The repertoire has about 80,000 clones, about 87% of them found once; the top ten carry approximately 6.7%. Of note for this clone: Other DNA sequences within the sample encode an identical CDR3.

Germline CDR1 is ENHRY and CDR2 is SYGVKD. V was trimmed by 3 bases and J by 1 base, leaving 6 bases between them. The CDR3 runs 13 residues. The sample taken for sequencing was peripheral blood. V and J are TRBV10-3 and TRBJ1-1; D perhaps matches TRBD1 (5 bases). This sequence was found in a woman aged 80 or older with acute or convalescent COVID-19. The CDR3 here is CAISEGQNTEAFF. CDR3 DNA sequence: TGTGCCATCAGTGAAGGACAGAACACTGAAGCTTTCTTT.